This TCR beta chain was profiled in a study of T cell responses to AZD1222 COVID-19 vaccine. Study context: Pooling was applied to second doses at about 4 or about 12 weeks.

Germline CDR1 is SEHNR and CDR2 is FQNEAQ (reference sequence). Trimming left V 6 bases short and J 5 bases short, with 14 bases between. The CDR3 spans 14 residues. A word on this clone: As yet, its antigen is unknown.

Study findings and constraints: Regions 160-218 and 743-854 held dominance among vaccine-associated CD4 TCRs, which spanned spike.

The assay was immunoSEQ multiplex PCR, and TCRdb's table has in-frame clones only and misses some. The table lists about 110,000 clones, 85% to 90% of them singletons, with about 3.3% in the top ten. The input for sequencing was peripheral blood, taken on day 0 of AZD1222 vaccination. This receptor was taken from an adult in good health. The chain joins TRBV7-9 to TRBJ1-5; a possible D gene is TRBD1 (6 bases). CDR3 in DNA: TGTGCCAGCAGTCCAGGACCAGGGGATCAGCCCCAGCATTTT. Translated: CASSPGPGDQPQHF.